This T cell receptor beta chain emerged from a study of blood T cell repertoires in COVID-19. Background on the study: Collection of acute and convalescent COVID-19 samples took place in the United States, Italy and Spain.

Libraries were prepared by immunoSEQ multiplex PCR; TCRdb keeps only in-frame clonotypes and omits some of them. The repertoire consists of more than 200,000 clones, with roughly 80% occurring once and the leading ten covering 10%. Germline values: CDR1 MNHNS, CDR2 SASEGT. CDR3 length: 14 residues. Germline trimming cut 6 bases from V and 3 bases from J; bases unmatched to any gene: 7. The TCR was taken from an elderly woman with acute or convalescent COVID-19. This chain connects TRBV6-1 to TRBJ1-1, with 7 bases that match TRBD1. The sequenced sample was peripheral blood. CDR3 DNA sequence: TGTGCCAGCAGCTTAGACAGGGCGGACACTGAAGCTTTCTTT. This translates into CASSLDRADTEAFF.